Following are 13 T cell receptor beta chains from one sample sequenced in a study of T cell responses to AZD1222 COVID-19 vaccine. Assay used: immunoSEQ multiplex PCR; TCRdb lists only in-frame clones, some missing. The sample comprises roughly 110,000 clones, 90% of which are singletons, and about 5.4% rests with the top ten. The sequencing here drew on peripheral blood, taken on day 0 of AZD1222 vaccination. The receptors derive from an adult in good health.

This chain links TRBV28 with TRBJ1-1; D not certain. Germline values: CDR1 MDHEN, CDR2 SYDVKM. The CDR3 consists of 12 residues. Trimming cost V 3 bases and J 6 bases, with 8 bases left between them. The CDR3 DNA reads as TGTGCCAGCAGTTTGGTGAGCGCTGAAGCTTTCTTT. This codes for CASSLVSAEAFF. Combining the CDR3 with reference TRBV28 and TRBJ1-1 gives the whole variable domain DVKVTQSSRYLVKRTGEKVFLECVQDMDHENMFWYRQDPGLGLRLIYFSYDVKMKEKGDIPEGYSVSREKKERFSLILESASTNQTSMYLCASSLVSAEAFFGQGTRLTVV.

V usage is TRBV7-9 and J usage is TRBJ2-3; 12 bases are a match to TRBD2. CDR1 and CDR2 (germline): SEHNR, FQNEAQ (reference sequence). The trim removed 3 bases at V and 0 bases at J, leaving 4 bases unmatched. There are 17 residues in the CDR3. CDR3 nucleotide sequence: TGTGCCAGCAGCTTGGCCGGGACTAGCGGGAGCACAGATACGCAGTATTTT. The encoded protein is CASSLAGTSGSTDTQYF. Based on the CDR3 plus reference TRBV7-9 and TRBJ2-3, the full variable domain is DTGVSQNPRHKITKRGQNVTFRCDPISEHNRLYWYRQTLGQGPEFLTYFQNEAQLEKSRLLSDRFSAERPKGSFSTLEIQRTEQGDSAMYLCASSLAGTSGSTDTQYFGPGTRLTVL.

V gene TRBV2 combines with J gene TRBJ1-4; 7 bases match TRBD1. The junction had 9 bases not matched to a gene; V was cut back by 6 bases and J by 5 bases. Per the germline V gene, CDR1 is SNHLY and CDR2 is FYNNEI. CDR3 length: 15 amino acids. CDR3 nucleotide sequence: TGTGCCAGCAGGCCAACCGGGACAGTCAATGAAAAACTGTTTTTT. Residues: CASRPTGTVNEKLFF. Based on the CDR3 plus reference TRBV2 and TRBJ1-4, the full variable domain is EPEVTQTPSHQVTQMGQEVILRCVPISNHLYFYWYRQILGQKVEFLVSFYNNEISEKSEIFDDQFSVERPDGSNFTLKIRSTKLEDSAMYFCASRPTGTVNEKLFFGSGTQLSVL.

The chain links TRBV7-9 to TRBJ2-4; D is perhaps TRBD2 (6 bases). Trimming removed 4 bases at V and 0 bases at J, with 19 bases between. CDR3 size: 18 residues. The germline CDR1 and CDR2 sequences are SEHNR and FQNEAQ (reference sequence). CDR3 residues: CASSSIPEAGLAKNIQYF. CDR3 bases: TGTGCCAGCAGCTCCATCCCTGAAGCGGGCCTAGCCAAAAACATTCAGTACTTC.

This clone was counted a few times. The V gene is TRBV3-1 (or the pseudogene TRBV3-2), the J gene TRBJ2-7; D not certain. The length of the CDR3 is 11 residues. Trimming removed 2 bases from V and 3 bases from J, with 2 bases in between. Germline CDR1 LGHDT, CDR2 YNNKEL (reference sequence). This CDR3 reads CASSQHYEQYF. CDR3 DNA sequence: TGTGCCAGCAGCCAACACTACGAGCAGTACTTC.

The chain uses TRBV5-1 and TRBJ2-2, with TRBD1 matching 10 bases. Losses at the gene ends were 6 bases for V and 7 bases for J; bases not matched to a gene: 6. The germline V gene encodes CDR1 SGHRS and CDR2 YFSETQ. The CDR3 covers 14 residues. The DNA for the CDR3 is TGCGCCAGCATCCCGGGACAGGGGAGCGGGGAGCTGTTTTTT. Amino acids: CASIPGQGSGELFF.

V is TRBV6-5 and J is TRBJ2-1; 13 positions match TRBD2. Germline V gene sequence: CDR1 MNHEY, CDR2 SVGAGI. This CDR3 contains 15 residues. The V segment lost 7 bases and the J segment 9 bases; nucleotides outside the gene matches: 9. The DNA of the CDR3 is TGTGCCAGCAAAACCGGGACTAGCGGGAAAGGTGAGCAGTTCTTC. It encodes CASKTGTSGKGEQFF.

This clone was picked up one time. The CDR3 DNA reads as TGTGCCAGCAGCTTTTGGGACAGGGAAAGATCCTACGAGCAGTACTTC. The encoded protein is CASSFWDRERSYEQYF. V gene TRBV21-1 combines with J gene TRBJ2-7; the D call in the table, TRBD1, was not verified against the DNA. TRBV21-1 is a recognized pseudogene. This CDR3 is 16 amino acids long.

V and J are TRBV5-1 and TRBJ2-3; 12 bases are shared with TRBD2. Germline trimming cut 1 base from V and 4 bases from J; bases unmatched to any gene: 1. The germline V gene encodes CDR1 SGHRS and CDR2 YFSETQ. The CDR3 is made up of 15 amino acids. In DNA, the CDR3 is TGCGCCAGCAGCTTGCCTAGCGGGAGGGCAGATACGCAGTATTTT. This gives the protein CASSLPSGRADTQYF.

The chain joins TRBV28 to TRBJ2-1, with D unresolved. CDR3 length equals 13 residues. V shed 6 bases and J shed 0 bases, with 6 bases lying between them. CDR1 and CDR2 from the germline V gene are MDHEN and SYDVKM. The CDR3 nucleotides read TGTGCCAGCAGAAAAGGCTCCTACAATGAGCAGTTCTTC. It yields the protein CASRKGSYNEQFF.

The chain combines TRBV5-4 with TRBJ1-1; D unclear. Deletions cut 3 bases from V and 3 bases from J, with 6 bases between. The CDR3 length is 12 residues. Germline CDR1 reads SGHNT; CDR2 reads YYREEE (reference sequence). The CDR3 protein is CASSSLDTEAFF. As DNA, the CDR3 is TGTGCCAGCAGCTCTCTAGACACTGAAGCTTTCTTT.

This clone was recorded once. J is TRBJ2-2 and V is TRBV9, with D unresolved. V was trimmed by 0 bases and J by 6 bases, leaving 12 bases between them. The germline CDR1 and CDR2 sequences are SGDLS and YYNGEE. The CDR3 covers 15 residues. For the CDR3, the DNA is TGTGCCAGCAGCGTAGGAATTAGTACTTCCGGGGAGCTGTTTTTT. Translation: CASSVGISTSGELFF. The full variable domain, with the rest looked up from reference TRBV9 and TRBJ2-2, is DSGVTQTPKHLITATGQRVTLRCSPRSGDLSVYWYQQSLDQGLQFLIQYYNGEERAKGNILERFSAQQFPDLHSELNLSSLELGDSALYFCASSVGISTSGELFFGEGSRLTVL.

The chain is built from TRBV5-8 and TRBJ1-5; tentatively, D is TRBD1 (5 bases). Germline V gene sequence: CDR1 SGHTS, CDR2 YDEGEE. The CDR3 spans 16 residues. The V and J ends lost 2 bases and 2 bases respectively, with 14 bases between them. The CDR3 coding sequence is TGTGCCAGCAGCTTAAGTCAGGGCGGTGGCAATCAGCCCCAGCATTTT. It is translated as CASSLSQGGGNQPQHF.